The TCR beta chain described here comes from a study of blood T cell repertoires in COVID-19. Background on the study: Acute and convalescent COVID-19 specimens originated in the United States, Italy and Spain. Sources were T cells, B-cell-depleted T cells, or PBMCs; the material itself was cDNA or gDNA.

Original processing methods: Reference gene primers were amplified, and this amplification served to estimate nucleated cell counts. This table comes from immunoSEQ multiplex PCR, and its TCRdb copy is limited to in-frame clones, with some not included. For V, J and clone size, that table is used; D and trimming come from the DNA. The sample includes more than 300,000 clones, 91% of them seen just once. The CDR3 covers 13 residues. Germline V gene data show CDR1 as SGHNT and CDR2 as YYREEE (reference sequence). V gave up 5 bases and J gave up 5 bases, with 10 bases separating them. This TCR was recovered from a woman aged 18-35 years who had recovered from COVID-19. The sequenced material came from peripheral blood. The chain recombines TRBV5-4 with TRBJ2-2; no clear D. CDR3 in amino acids: CASSLSPTGELFF. CDR3 in DNA: TGTGCCAGCAGTTTAAGCCCTACCGGGGAGCTGTTTTTT. The full variable domain, in which reference TRBV5-4 and TRBJ2-2 provide the parts outside the CDR3, is ETGVTQSPTHLIKTRGQQVTLRCSSQSGHNTVSWYQQALGQGPQFIFQYYREEENGRGNFPPRFSGLQFPNYSSELNVNALELDDSALYLCASSLSPTGELFFGEGSRLTVL.